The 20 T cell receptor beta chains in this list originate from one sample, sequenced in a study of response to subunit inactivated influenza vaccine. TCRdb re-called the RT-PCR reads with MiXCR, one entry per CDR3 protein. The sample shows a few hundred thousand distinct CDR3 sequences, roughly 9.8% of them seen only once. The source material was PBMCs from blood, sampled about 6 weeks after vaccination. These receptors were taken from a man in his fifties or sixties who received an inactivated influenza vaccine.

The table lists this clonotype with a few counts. CDR3 protein: CASRIGDRLNTEAFF. The CDR3 nucleotides read TGCGCCAGCAGAATTGGGGACAGACTAAACACTGAAGCTTTCTTT. The rearrangement joins TRBV5-1 to TRBJ1-1; 7 bases are a match to TRBD1. V trimming: 5 bases; J trimming: 2 bases; junction bases outside the gene matches: 9. The CDR3 has 15 amino acids. The germline V gene encodes CDR1 SGHRS and CDR2 YFSETQ.

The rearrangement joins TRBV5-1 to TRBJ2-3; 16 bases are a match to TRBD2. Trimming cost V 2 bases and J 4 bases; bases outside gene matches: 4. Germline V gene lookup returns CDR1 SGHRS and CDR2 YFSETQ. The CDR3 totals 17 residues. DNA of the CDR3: TGCGCCAGCAGCTTCGGGACTAGCGGGAGGGCCGCAGATACGCAGTATTTT. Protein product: CASSFGTSGRAADTQYF.

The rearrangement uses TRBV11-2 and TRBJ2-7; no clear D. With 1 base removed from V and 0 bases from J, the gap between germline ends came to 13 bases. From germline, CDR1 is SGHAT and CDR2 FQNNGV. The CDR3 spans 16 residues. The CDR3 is CASSLGSGITSYEQYF. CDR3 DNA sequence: TGTGCCAGCAGCTTAGGGTCGGGCATTACCTCCTACGAGCAGTACTTC.

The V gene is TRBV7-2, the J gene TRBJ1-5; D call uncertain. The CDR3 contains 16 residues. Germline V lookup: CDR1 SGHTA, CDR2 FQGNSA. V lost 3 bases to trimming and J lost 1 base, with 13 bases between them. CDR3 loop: CASSLGGSLSNQPQHF. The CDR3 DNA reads TGTGCCAGCAGCTTGGGTGGGTCTCTAAGCAATCAGCCCCAGCATTTT.

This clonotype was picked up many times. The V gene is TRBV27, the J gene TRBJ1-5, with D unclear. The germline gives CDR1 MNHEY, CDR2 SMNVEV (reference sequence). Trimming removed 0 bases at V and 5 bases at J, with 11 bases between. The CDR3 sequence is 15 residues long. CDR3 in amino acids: CASSLSWEADQPQHF. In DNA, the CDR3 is TGTGCCAGCAGTTTATCATGGGAAGCGGATCAGCCCCAGCATTTT.

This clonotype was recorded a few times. CDR3 nucleotides: TGTGCCAGCAGTTATGACGGGAGTGGTACCGGGGAGCTGTTTTTT. It yields the protein CASSYDGSGTGELFF. The chain joins TRBV6-2 or TRBV6-3 to TRBJ2-2; D perhaps matches TRBD2 (6 bases). Germline V CDR1 and CDR2: MNHEY, SVGEGT. This CDR3 is built from 15 residues. V was clipped by 3 bases and J by 5 bases, with 13 bases between them.

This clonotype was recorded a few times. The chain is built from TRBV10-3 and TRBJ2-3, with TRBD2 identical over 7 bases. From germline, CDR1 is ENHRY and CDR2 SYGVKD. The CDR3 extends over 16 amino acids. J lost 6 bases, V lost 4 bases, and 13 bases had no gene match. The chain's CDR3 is CAISGSLPGGTDTQYF. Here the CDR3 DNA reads TGTGCCATCAGTGGTTCCCTTCCGGGAGGTACCGATACGCAGTATTTT.

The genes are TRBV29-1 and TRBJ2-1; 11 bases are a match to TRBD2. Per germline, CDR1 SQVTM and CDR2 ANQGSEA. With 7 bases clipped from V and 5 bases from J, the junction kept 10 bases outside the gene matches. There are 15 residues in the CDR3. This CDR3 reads CSGRPSSGGHNEQFF. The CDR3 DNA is TGCAGCGGACGACCTTCTAGCGGGGGGCACAATGAGCAGTTCTTC.

In DNA form, the CDR3 reads TGCAGCGTTGAACGACTAGCGGGTACCAATGAGCAGTTCTTC. It codes for CSVERLAGTNEQFF. The V call is TRBV29-1, the J call TRBJ2-1; 10 bases line up with TRBD2. Germline V CDR1 and CDR2: SQVTM, ANQGSEA. V lost 2 bases and J lost 6; bases outside the gene matches: 4. This CDR3 is 14 amino acids long.

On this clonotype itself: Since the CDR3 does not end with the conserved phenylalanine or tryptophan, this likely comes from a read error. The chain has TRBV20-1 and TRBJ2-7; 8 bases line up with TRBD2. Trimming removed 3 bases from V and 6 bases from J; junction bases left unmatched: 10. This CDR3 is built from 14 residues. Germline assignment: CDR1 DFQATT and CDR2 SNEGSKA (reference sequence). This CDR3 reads CSASTGLDLCEQYL. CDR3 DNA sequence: TGCAGTGCTAGTACGGGACTAGACCTCTGCGAGCAGTACCTC.

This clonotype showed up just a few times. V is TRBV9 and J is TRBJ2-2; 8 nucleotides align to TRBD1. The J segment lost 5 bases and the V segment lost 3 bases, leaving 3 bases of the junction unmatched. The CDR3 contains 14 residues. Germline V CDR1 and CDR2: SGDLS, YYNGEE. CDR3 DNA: TGTGCCAGCAGCGGGGGACAGGTTACCGGGGAGCTGTTTTTT. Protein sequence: CASSGGQVTGELFF.

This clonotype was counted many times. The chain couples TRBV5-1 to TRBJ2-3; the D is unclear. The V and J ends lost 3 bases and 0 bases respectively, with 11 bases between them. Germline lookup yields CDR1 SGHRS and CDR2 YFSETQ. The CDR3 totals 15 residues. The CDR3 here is CASSSYLTSTDTQYF. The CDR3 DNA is TGCGCCAGCAGCTCATACCTTACTAGCACAGATACGCAGTATTTT.

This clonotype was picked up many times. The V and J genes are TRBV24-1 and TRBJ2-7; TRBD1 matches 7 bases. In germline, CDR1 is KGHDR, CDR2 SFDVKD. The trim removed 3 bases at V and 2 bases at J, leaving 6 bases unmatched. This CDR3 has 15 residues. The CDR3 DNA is TGTGCCACCAGTGATCCGTCCACAGGGGCCTACGAGCAGTACTTC. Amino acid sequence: CATSDPSTGAYEQYF.

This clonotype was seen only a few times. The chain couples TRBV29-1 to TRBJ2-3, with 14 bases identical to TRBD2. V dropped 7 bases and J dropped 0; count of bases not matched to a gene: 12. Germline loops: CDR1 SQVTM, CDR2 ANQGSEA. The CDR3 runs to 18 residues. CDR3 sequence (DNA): TGCAGCGGGTTGGGACTAGCGGGAGCAGGAGGTAGCACAGATACGCAGTATTTT. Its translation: CSGLGLAGAGGSTDTQYF.

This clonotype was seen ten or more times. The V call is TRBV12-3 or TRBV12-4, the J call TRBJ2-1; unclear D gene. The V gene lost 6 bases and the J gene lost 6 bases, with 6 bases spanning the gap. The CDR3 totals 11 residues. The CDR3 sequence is CASRESNEQFF. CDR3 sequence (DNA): TGTGCCAGCAGGGAATCCAATGAGCAGTTCTTC.

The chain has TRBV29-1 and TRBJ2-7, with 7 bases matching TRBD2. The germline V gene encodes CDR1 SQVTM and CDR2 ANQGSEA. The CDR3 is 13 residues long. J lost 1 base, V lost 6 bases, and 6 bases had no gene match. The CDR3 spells CSVQTSISYEQYF. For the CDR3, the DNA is TGCAGCGTCCAGACTAGCATTTCCTACGAGCAGTACTTC.

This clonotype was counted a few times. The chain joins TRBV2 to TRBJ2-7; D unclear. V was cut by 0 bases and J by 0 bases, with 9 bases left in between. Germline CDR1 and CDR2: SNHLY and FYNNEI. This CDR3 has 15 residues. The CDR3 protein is CASSEAAGSSYEQYF. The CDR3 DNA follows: TGTGCCAGCAGTGAAGCAGCAGGAAGCTCCTACGAGCAGTACTTC.

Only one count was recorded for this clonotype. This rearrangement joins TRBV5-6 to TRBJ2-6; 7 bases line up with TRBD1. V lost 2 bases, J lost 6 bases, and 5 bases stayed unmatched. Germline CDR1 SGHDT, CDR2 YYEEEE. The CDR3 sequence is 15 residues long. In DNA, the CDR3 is TGTGCCAGCAGCTTTGTAGACAGGGAGGCCAACGTCCTGACTTTC. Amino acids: CASSFVDREANVLTF.

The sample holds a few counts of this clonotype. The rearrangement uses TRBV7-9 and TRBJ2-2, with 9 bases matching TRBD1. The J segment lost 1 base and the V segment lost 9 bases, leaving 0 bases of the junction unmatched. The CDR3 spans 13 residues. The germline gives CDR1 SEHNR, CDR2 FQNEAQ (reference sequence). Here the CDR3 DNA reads TGTGCCAGGGGACAGGGGAACACCGGGGAGCTGTTTTTT. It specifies CARGQGNTGELFF.

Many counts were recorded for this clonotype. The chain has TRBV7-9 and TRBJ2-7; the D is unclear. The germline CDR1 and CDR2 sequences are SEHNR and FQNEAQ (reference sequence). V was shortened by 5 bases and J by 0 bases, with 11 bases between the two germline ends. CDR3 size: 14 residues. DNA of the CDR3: TGTGCCAGCAGCCAGACCTGGGGCTCCTACGAGCAGTACTTC. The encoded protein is CASSQTWGSYEQYF.